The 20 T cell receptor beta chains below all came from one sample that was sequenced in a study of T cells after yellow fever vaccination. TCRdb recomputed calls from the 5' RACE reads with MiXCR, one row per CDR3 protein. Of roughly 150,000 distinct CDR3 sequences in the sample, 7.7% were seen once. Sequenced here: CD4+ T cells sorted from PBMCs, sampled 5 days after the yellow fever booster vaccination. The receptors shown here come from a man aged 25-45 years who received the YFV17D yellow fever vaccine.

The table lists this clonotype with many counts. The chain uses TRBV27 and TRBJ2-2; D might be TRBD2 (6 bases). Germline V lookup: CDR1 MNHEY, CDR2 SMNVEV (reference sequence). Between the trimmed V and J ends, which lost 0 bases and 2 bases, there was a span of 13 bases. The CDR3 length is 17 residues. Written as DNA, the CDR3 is TGTGCCAGCAGTTTATCCAGCCTAGCGTTCAACACCGGGGAGCTGTTTTTT. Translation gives CASSLSSLAFNTGELFF.

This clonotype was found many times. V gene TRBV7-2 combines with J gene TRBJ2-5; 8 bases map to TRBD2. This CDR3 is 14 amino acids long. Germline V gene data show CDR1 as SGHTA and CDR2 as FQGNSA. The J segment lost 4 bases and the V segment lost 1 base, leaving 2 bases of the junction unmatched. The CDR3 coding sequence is TGTGCCAGCAGCTTAGATGCGGGAGGAGAGACCCAGTACTTC. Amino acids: CASSLDAGGETQYF.

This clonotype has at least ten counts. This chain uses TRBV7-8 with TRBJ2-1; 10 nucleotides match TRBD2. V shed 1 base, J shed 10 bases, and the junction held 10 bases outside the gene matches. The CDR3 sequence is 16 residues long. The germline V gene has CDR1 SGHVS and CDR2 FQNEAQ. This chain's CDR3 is CASSLVASGRAREQFF. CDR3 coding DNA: TGTGCCAGCAGCTTAGTAGCCAGCGGGAGGGCGAGGGAGCAGTTCTTC.

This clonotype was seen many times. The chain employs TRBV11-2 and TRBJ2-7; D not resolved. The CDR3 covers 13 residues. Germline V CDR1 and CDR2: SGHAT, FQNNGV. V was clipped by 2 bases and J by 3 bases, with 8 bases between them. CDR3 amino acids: CASSLSRDYEQYF. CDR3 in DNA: TGTGCCAGCAGCTTAAGCAGAGACTACGAGCAGTACTTC.

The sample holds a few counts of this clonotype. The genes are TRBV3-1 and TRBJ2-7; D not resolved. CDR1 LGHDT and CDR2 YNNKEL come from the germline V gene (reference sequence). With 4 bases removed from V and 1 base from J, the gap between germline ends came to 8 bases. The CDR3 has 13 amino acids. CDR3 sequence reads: CASSLHMSYEQYF. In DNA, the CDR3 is TGTGCCAGCAGCCTACACATGTCCTACGAGCAGTACTTC.

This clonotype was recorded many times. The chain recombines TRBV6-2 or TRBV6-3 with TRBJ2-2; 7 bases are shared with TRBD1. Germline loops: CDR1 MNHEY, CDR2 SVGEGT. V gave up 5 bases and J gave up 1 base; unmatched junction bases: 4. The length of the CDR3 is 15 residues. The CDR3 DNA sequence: TGTGCCAGCAGTCCTTGGGACAGGAACACCGGGGAGCTGTTTTTT. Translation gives CASSPWDRNTGELFF.

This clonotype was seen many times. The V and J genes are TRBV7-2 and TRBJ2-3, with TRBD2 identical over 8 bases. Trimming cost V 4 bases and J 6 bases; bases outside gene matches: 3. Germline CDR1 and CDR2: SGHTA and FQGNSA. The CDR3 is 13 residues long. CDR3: CASSSQRGDTQYF. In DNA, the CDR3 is TGTGCCAGCAGCTCCCAGCGGGGGGATACGCAGTATTTT.

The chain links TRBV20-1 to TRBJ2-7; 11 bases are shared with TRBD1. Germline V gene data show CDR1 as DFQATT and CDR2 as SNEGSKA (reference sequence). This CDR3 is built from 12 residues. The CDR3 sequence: CMGTGGIYEQYF. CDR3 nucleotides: TGCATGGGGACAGGGGGAATCTACGAGCAGTACTTC.

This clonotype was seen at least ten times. CDR3 loop: CASSHFEFSLDTQYF. The CDR3 DNA follows: TGTGCCAGCAGCCACTTCGAATTCAGCCTAGATACGCAGTATTTT. This sequence joins TRBV5-6 and TRBJ2-3; D is unclear. The V and J ends lost 4 bases and 5 bases respectively, with 17 bases between them. This CDR3 is built from 15 residues. Germline V gives CDR1 SGHDT, CDR2 YYEEEE. The variable domain in full, with the rest retrieved from reference TRBV5-6 and TRBJ2-3, is DAGVTQSPTHLIKTRGQQVTLRCSPKSGHDTVSWYQQALGQGPQFIFQYYEEEERQRGNFPDRFSGHQFPNYSSELNVNALLLGDSALYLCASSHFEFSLDTQYFGPGTRLTVL.

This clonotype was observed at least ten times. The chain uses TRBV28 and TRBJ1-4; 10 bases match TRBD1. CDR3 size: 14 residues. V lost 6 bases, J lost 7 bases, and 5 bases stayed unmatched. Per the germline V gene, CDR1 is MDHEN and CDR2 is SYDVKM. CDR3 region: CASRSGTGAEKLFF. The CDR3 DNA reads TGTGCCAGCAGATCCGGGACAGGGGCTGAAAAACTGTTTTTT.

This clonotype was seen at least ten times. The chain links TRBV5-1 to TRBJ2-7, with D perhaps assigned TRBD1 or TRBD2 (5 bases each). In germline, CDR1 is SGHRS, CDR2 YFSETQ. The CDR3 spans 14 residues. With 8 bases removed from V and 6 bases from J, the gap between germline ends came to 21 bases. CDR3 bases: TGCGCCAGTACAGCCTTACTAGAAGGGGCCGAGCAGTACTTC. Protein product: CASTALLEGAEQYF.

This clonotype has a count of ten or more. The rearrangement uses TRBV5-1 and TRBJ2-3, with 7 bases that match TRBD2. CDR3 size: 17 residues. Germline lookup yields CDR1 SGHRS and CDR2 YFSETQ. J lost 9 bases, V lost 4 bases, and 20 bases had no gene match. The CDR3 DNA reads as TGCGCCAGCAGCAAGCCCGGGACTAATTATGGATTGGAGACGCAGTATTTT. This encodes CASSKPGTNYGLETQYF.

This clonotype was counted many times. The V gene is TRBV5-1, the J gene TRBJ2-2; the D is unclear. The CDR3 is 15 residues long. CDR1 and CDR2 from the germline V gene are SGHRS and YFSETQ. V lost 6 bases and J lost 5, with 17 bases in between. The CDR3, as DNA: TGCGCCAGCACCAACCCTATGTCTGGAACCGGGGAGCTGTTTTTT. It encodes CASTNPMSGTGELFF.

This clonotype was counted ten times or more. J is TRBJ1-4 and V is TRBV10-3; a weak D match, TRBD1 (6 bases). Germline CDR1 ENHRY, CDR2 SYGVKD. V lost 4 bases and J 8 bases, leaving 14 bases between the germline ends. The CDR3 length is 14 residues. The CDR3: CAISGGGGREKLFF. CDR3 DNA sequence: TGTGCCATCAGTGGTGGGGGCGGTCGGGAAAAACTGTTTTTT.

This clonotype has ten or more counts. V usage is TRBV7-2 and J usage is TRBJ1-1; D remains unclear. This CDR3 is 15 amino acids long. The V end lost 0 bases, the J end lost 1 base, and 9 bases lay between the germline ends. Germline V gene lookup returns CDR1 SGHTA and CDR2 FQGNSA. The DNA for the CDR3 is TGTGCCAGCAGCTTAGCGTCTACGTCGAACACTGAAGCTTTCTTT. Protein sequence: CASSLASTSNTEAFF.

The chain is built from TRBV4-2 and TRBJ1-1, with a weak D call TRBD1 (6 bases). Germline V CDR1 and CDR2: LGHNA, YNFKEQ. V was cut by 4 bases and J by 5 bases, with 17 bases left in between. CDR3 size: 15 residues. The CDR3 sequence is CASSREGQPETEAFF. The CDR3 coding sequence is TGTGCCAGCAGCCGGGAAGGACAGCCCGAAACTGAAGCTTTCTTT.

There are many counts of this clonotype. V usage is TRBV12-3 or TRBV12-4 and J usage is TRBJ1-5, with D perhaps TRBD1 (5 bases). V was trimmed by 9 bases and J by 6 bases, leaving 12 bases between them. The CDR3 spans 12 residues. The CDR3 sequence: CASQGVGQPQHF. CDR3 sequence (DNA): TGTGCCAGTCAGGGCGTAGGTCAGCCCCAGCATTTT.

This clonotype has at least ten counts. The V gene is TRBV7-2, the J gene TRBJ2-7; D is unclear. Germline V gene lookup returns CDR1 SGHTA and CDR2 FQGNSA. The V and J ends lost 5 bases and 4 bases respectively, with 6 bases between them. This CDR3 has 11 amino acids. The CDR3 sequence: CASSALYEQYF. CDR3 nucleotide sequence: TGTGCCAGCAGCGCACTTTACGAGCAGTACTTC.

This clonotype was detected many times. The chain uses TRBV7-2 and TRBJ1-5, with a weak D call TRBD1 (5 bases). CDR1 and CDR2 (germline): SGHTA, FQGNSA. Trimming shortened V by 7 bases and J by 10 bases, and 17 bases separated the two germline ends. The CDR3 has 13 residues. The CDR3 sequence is CASTPGRAQPQHF. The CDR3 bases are TGTGCCAGCACCCCAGGCAGGGCTCAACCCCAGCATTTT.

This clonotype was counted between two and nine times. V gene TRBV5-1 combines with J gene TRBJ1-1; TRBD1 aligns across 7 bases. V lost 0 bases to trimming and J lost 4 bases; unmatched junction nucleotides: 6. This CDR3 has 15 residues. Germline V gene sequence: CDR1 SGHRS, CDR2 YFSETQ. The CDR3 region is CASSLEGQSITEAFF. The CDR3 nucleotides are TGCGCCAGCAGCTTGGAGGGACAGAGCATCACTGAAGCTTTCTTT.